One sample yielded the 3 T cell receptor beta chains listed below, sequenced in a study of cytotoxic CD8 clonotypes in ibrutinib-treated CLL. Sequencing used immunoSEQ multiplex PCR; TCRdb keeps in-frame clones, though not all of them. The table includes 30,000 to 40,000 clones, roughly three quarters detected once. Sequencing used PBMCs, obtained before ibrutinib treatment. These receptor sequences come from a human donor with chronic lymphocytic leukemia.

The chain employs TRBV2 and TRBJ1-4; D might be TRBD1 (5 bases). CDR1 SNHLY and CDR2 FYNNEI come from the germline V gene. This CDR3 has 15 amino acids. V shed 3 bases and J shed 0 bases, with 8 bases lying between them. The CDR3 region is CASSDGDSTNEKLFF. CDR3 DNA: TGTGCCAGCAGTGATGGGGACTCAACTAATGAAAAACTGTTTTTT.

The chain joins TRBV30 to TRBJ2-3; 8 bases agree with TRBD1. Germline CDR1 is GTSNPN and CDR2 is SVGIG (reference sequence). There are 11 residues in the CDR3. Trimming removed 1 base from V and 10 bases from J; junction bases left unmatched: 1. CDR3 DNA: TGTGCCTGGAGTGGACAGGGGTCGCAGTATTTT. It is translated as CAWSGQGSQYF. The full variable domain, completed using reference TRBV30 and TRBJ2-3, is SQTIHQWPATLVQPVGSPLSLECTVEGTSNPNLYWYRQAAGRGLQLLFYSVGIGQISSEVPQNLSASRPQDRQFILSSKKLLLSDSGFYLCAWSGQGSQYFGPGTRLTVL.

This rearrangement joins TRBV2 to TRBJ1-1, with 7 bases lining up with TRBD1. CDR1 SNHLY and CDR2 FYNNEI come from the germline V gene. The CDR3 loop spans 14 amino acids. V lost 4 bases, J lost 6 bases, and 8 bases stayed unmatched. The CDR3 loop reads CASSVGTVNAEAFF. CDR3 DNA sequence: TGTGCCAGCAGTGTGGGGACAGTTAACGCTGAAGCTTTCTTT.